What follows are 26 T cell receptor beta chains derived from one specimen sequenced in a study of shared clonotypes between healthy human individuals. Repertoires were generated with immunoSEQ multiplex PCR, while TCRdb's copy carries only in-frame clones and drops some. Altogether around 990,000 clones are present, roughly 80% being singletons, with the ten largest covering approximately 0.9%. The sample taken for sequencing was memory CD4+ T cells from PBMCs. Subset defined: CD45RA-negative fraction. Every receptor here comes from a man aged 18-30 years in good health. Some clones in this sample may be carry-over from other donors' samples.

The V and J genes are TRBV23-1 and TRBJ1-5; 8 bases fit TRBD1. TRBV23-1 carries the ORF label, with uncertain function. CDR3 size: 14 residues. J gave up 7 bases and V 6 bases, and 8 bases lay outside the gene matches. CDR3 DNA: TGCGCCAGCAGGAGCGGACAGGGCGGCCAGCCCCAGCATTTT. Amino acids: CASRSGQGGQPQHF.

This clone was seen more than once but under ten times. This rearrangement joins TRBV5-1 to TRBJ1-1, with 8 nucleotides matching TRBD1. The germline CDR1 and CDR2 sequences are SGHRS and YFSETQ. The J segment lost 4 bases and the V segment lost 2 bases, leaving 1 base of the junction unmatched. The CDR3 length is 13 residues. CDR3 residues: CASSFDRGTEAFF. DNA for the CDR3: TGCGCCAGCAGCTTCGACAGGGGCACTGAAGCTTTCTTT.

This clone was seen a handful of times. The J gene is TRBJ1-5, the V gene TRBV5-4; TRBD1 matches 11 bases. V lost 0 bases, J lost 5 bases, and 7 bases stayed unmatched. The CDR3 runs 17 residues. CDR1 and CDR2 from the germline V gene are SGHNT and YYREEE (reference sequence). The CDR3 bases are TGTGCCAGCAGCTTGGGCGGGGGGACAGGGGGACATCAGCCCCAGCATTTT. Protein product: CASSLGGGTGGHQPQHF.

The chain recombines TRBV19 with TRBJ2-2; TRBD1 is a possible D gene (6 bases). V dropped 5 bases and J dropped 3 bases, with 13 bases sitting between them. The CDR3 sequence is 15 residues long. The germline CDR1 and CDR2 sequences are LNHDA and SQIVND (reference sequence). CDR3 in DNA: TGTGCCAGTAGTGTCCGGGACACATACACCGGGGAGCTGTTTTTT. It translates to CASSVRDTYTGELFF.

This clone was seen just once. The chain links TRBV7-2 to TRBJ1-1, with D unclear. The CDR3 length is 14 residues. From germline, CDR1 is SGHTA and CDR2 FQGNSA. The ends were cut back, 5 bases at V and 0 bases at J, with 10 bases in the middle. The CDR3 coding sequence is TGTGCCAGCAGCGCCCGGTGGCTGAACACTGAAGCTTTCTTT. Protein: CASSARWLNTEAFF. The full variable domain, in which reference TRBV7-2 and TRBJ1-1 provide the parts outside the CDR3, is GAGVSQSPSNKVTEKGKDVELRCDPISGHTALYWYRQSLGQGLEFLIYFQGNSAPDKSGLPSDRFSAERTGGSVSTLTIQRTQQEDSAVYLCASSARWLNTEAFFGQGTRLTVV.

This clone was recorded once. The chain couples TRBV5-1 to TRBJ2-1; TRBD2 matches at 8 bases. The CDR3 sequence is 17 residues long. V lost 4 bases to trimming and J lost 0 bases; unmatched junction nucleotides: 9. CDR1 is SGHRS, CDR2 YFSETQ, per germline. CDR3 nucleotide sequence: TGCGCCAGCAGCCTGGACCTTAGCGGGATCTCCTACAATGAGCAGTTCTTC. Residues: CASSLDLSGISYNEQFF.

CDR3 nucleotides: TGTGCCAGCAGCGTAGTGGCGAACACTGAAGCTTTCTTT. Translation: CASSVVANTEAFF. V is TRBV9 and J is TRBJ1-1; D is ambiguous. The V end lost 0 bases, the J end lost 1 base, and 4 bases lay between the germline ends. The CDR3 is 13 amino acids. CDR1 is SGDLS, CDR2 YYNGEE, per germline.

The genes are TRBV27 and TRBJ2-3; 10 nucleotides align to TRBD1. The CDR3 runs to 14 residues. V was clipped by 6 bases and J by 8 bases; unmatched bases: 8. The V gene's germline CDR1 is MNHEY and CDR2 SMNVEV (reference sequence). Written as DNA, the CDR3 is TGTGCCAGCAGCTGGGACAGGGGCCTTGGTACGCAGTATTTT. Translation gives CASSWDRGLGTQYF.

The CDR3 sequence: CSGEGYNEQFF. Here the CDR3 DNA reads TGCAGTGGGGAAGGCTACAATGAGCAGTTCTTC. The rearrangement links TRBV20-1 to TRBJ2-1, with D unclear. Germline V gives CDR1 DFQATT, CDR2 SNEGSKA (reference sequence). The CDR3 spans 11 residues. V lost 7 bases and J lost 3, with 7 bases in between.

In this sample, this clone turned up once. The chain employs TRBV14 and TRBJ2-7, with D unclear. The CDR3 length is 14 residues. Germline CDR1 reads SGHDN; CDR2 reads FVKESK. V lost 8 bases and J 2 bases, leaving 16 bases between the germline ends. This chain's CDR3 is CASGPIGIAYEQYF. CDR3 sequence (DNA): TGTGCCAGCGGTCCTATAGGGATCGCCTACGAGCAGTACTTC. The whole variable domain, remainder taken from reference TRBV14 and TRBJ2-7, is EAGVTQFPSHSVIEKGQTVTLRCDPISGHDNLYWYRRVMGKEIKFLLHFVKESKQDESGMPNNRFLAERTGGTYSTLKVQPAELEDSGVYFCASGPIGIAYEQYFGPGTRLTVT.

The rearrangement joins TRBV6-5 to TRBJ1-3; D gene uncertain. CDR3 size: 14 residues. The V end was cut by 6 bases, the J end by 0 bases, with 9 bases between. Germline CDR1 is MNHEY and CDR2 is SVGAGI. Here the CDR3 DNA reads TGTGCCAGCAGACAAACATCCTCTGGAAACACCATATATTTT. It codes for CASRQTSSGNTIYF.

The chain combines TRBV19 with TRBJ1-5; a possible D gene is TRBD1 (6 bases). Germline V gives CDR1 LNHDA, CDR2 SQIVND (reference sequence). CDR3 length: 15 amino acids. Trimming left V 0 bases short and J 7 bases short, with 13 bases between. The CDR3 DNA reads TGTGCCAGTAGTATAGACAGGGTACAGGGCCAGCCCCAGCATTTT. Its protein product is CASSIDRVQGQPQHF.

Of note for this clone: One end of the junction varies from germline; a read error may be responsible. V and J are TRBV11-3 and TRBJ2-1, with D unresolved. Germline CDR1 reads SGHNT; CDR2 reads YENEEA. The CDR3 contains 11 residues. The DNA of the CDR3 is TGTGCCAGCAGCTCCCACAATGAGCAGTTCTTC. Its translation is CASSSHNEQFF.

V usage is TRBV6-6 and J usage is TRBJ2-5, with D possibly being TRBD2 (5 bases). From germline, CDR1 is MNHNY and CDR2 SVGAGI (reference sequence). The CDR3 has 14 residues. Trimming cost V 2 bases and J 5 bases, with 12 bases left between them. This chain's CDR3 is CASSYVEGGETQYF. DNA of the CDR3: TGTGCCAGCAGTTACGTAGAGGGTGGGGAGACCCAGTACTTC.

The chain couples TRBV25-1 to TRBJ2-3; TRBD2 matches 7 bases. The CDR3 has 17 residues. Germline CDR1 and CDR2: MGHDK and SYGVNS. Germline trimming cut 4 bases from V and 0 bases from J; bases unmatched to any gene: 10. DNA of the CDR3: TGTGCCAGCAGTGGGCCTTGGAGCGGGACTAGCACAGATACGCAGTATTTT. It translates to CASSGPWSGTSTDTQYF. The full variable domain, completed using reference TRBV25-1 and TRBJ2-3, is EADIYQTPRYLVIGTGKKITLECSQTMGHDKMYWYQQDPGMELHLIHYSYGVNSTEKGDLSSESTVSRIRTEHFPLTLESARPSHTSQYLCASSGPWSGTSTDTQYFGPGTRLTVL.

The genes are TRBV2 and TRBJ1-4, with TRBD1 identical over 8 bases. Looked up from germline, CDR1 is SNHLY and CDR2 is FYNNEI. The V segment lost 1 base and the J segment 13 bases; nucleotides outside the gene matches: 5. The CDR3 is made up of 13 amino acids. The CDR3 bases are TGTGCCAGCAGTGAAGTGACAGGGGTTCGACTGTTTTTT. Protein product: CASSEVTGVRLFF.

The chain couples TRBV4-1 to TRBJ1-4; D is uncertain. V was shortened by 4 bases and J by 0 bases, with 12 bases between the two germline ends. Germline V CDR1 and CDR2: MGHRA, YSYEKL. This CDR3 comprises 16 residues. CDR3 bases: TGCGCCAGCAGCCTCCGCGGCGAAGCAACTAATGAAAAACTGTTTTTT. It yields the protein CASSLRGEATNEKLFF.

This chain connects TRBV5-1 to TRBJ2-7, with TRBD2 as a possible D gene (5 bases). CDR1 and CDR2 from the germline V gene are SGHRS and YFSETQ. V was cut by 3 bases and J by 6 bases, with 16 bases left in between. The CDR3 is made up of 14 amino acids. Here the CDR3 reads CASSWPGPGIEQYF. CDR3 DNA sequence: TGCGCCAGCAGCTGGCCTGGACCCGGGATCGAGCAGTACTTC.

This chain joins TRBV5-1 and TRBJ2-5; 12 bases match TRBD2. The CDR3 runs to 14 residues. Trimming removed 4 bases from V and 5 bases from J; junction bases left unmatched: 3. Germline values: CDR1 SGHRS, CDR2 YFSETQ. The DNA of the CDR3 is TGCGCCAGCAGCGTCCTAGCGGGAGGGGAGACCCAGTACTTC. Protein sequence: CASSVLAGGETQYF.

There are many counts of this clone. Other DNA sequences in the same sample also yield this CDR3. J is TRBJ2-5 and V is TRBV20-1; D ambiguous. The CDR3 is made up of 10 amino acids. Trimming took 6 bases from V and 4 from J, leaving 6 bases between them. Germline V CDR1 and CDR2: DFQATT, SNEGSKA (reference sequence). The CDR3 DNA follows: TGCAGTGCCACTCGAGAGACCCAGTACTTC. Translated: CSATRETQYF.

The chain carries TRBV9 and TRBJ2-1; no reliable D call. Germline assignment: CDR1 SGDLS and CDR2 YYNGEE. The ends were cut back, 6 bases at V and 0 bases at J, with 10 bases in the middle. CDR3 length equals 14 residues. Here the CDR3 reads CASTPMSSYNEQFF. CDR3 nucleotides: TGTGCCAGCACCCCGATGAGCTCCTACAATGAGCAGTTCTTC.

The rearrangement links TRBV5-1 to TRBJ1-1; tentative D call: TRBD1 (6 bases). Germline CDR1 is SGHRS and CDR2 is YFSETQ. The CDR3 is 15 amino acids. The V end was cut by 0 bases, the J end by 1 base, with 10 bases between. CDR3 amino acids: CASSLGGGANTEAFF. DNA of the CDR3: TGCGCCAGCAGCTTGGGAGGGGGAGCGAACACTGAAGCTTTCTTT.

The V and J genes are TRBV7-8 and TRBJ2-6; D unresolved. Trimming removed 5 bases from V and 2 bases from J, with 10 bases in between. This CDR3 contains 15 residues. Germline CDR1 and CDR2: SGHVS and FQNEAQ. CDR3 nucleotide sequence: TGTGCCAGCAGCCCCCGTTTTGCTGGGGCCAACGTCCTGACTTTC. It is translated as CASSPRFAGANVLTF.

The chain combines TRBV29-1 with TRBJ1-2; a possible D gene is TRBD1 (6 bases). Germline lookup yields CDR1 SQVTM and CDR2 ANQGSEA. Trimming cost V 0 bases and J 2 bases, with 16 bases left between them. This CDR3 has 16 amino acids. The DNA of the CDR3 is TGCAGCGTTGAAGACGAGTTCAGGGGATCCAACTATGGCTACACCTTC. Translated: CSVEDEFRGSNYGYTF.

This chain links TRBV6-1 with TRBJ1-5; tentatively, D is TRBD1 (6 bases). The V end was cut by 1 base, the J end by 8 bases, with 15 bases between. CDR1 is MNHNS and CDR2 is SASEGT in the germline V gene. There are 15 residues in the CDR3. CDR3 DNA sequence: TGTGCCAGCAGTGAAGGTCCGGGGGGCTTGAAGCCCCAGCATTTT. Translated: CASSEGPGGLKPQHF.

Here the CDR3 DNA reads TGCGCCAGCAGCCAGGCAAGATCCCGGGACAGCTTTAATGAAAAACTGTTTTTT. It specifies CASSQARSRDSFNEKLFF. The chain is built from TRBV4-3 and TRBJ1-4; 7 bases line up with TRBD1. The V gene's germline CDR1 is LGHNA and CDR2 YSLEER. The CDR3 is 18 amino acids. V dropped 3 bases and J dropped 4; count of bases not matched to a gene: 14.